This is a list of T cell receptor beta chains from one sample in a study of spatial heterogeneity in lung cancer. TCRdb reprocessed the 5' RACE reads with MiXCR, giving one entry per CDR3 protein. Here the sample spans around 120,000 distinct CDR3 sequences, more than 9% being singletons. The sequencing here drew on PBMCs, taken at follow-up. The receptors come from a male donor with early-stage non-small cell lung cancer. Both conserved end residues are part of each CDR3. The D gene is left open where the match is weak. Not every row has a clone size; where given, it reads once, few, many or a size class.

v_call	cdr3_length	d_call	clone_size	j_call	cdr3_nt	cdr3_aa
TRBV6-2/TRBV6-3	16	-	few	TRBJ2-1	TGTGCCAGCAGTCCACACTTGGGGGCGTCCTACAATGAGCAGTTCTTC	CASSPHLGASYNEQFF
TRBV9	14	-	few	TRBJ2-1	TGTGCCAGCAGCCCAGGGAACGCCGCTAATGAGCAGTTCTTC	CASSPGNAANEQFF
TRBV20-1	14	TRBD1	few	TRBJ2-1	TGCAGTGCTCCCGGGACAGGGCTCTTCAATGAGCAGTTCTTC	CSAPGTGLFNEQFF
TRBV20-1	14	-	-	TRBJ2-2	TGCAGTGCTAGTAAACCCGCGAACACCGGGGAGCTGTTTTTT	CSASKPANTGELFF
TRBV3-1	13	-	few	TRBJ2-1	TGTGCCAGCAGCGTCAAGGGAGTCCTCGAGCAGTTCTTC	CASSVKGVLEQFF
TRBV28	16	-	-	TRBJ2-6	TGTGCCAGCAGTCCCCCAGGCTTCTCTGGGGCCAACGTCCTGACTTTC	CASSPPGFSGANVLTF
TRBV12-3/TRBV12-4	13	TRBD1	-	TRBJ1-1	TGTGCCAGCAGAGAACAGGGGTACACTGAAGCTTTCTTT	CASREQGYTEAFF
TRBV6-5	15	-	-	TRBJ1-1	TGTGCCAGCAGTTACTCGAGGGAGGGGAACACTGAAGCTTTCTTT	CASSYSREGNTEAFF
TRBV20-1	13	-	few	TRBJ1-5	TGCAGTGCTCCGCAGGGAGGGAATCAGCCCCAGCATTTT	CSAPQGGNQPQHF
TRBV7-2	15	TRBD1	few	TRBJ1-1	TGTGCCAGCAGCCCGATGCCCCAGGCAGGGGGCGAAGCTTTCTTT	CASSPMPQAGGEAFF
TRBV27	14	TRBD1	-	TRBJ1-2	TGTGCCAGCAGTTTATCCCAGGGGGCGAAGGGCTACACCTTC	CASSLSQGAKGYTF
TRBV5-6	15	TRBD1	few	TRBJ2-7	TGTGCCAGCACCCTTAGGGGGCTCCTTTCCTACGAGCAGTACTTC	CASTLRGLLSYEQYF
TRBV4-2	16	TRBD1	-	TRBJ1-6	TGTGCCAGCAGCCCCCACCAGGGGGGATCGAATTCACCCCTCCACTTT	CASSPHQGGSNSPLHF
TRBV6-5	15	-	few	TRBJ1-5	TGTGCCAGCAGTTCCTCAGGGATCGGGAATCAGCCCCAGCATTTT	CASSSSGIGNQPQHF
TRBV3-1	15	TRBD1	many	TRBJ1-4	TGTGCCAGCAGACGTGGGACAGAAGTTAATGAAAAACTGTTTTTT	CASRRGTEVNEKLFF
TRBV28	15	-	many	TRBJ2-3	TGTGCCAGCAGTTCCGCGGGGTTGAGCACAGATACGCAGTATTTT	CASSSAGLSTDTQYF
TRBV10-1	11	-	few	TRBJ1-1	TGCGCCAGCAGTGCGGGCACTGAAGCTTTCTTT	CASSAGTEAFF
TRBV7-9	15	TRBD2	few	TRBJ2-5	TGTGCCAGCAGCATTAGCGGGGGGGCGAGTGAGACCCAGTACTTC	CASSISGGASETQYF